A single sample gave rise to the 19 T cell receptor beta chains below, sequenced in a study of T cells after yellow fever vaccination. One entry per CDR3 protein, called by TCRdb with MiXCR from the 5' RACE reads. This repertoire shows around 150,000 distinct CDR3 sequences, 6% to 7.5% found once; its top ten account for 2.5%. The sequences come from CD4+ T cells sorted from PBMCs, collected 5 to 6 days after the first yellow fever vaccination. Every receptor here comes from a man younger than 35 who received the YFV17D yellow fever vaccine.

This clonotype was observed many times. The V call is TRBV11-2, the J call TRBJ2-3; perhaps TRBD1 as D (5 bases). This CDR3 is 18 amino acids long. Trimming stripped 0 bases from V and 2 bases from J, with 18 bases between. Looked up from germline, CDR1 is SGHAT and CDR2 is FQNNGV. The DNA for the CDR3 is TGTGCCAGCAGCTTAGAGGAGACAGTGCGAGATGCCACAGATACGCAGTATTTT. Translation gives CASSLEETVRDATDTQYF.

Only a few counts were recorded for this clonotype. The chain combines TRBV20-1 with TRBJ2-3, with a possible D match to TRBD1 (5 bases). The CDR3 is 13 residues long. Per the germline V gene, CDR1 is DFQATT and CDR2 is SNEGSKA (reference sequence). This chain's CDR3 is CSRRAGSTDTQYF. CDR3 DNA: TGCAGCCGACGAGCAGGGTCAACAGATACGCAGTATTTT.

In this sample, this clonotype turned up many times. The V and J genes are TRBV6-1 and TRBJ2-7, with 10 bases identical to TRBD1. Germline-derived CDR1 and CDR2 are MNHNS and SASEGT. The ends lost 7 bases at V and 6 bases at J; junction bases unmatched: 12. The length of the CDR3 is 15 residues. The CDR3 here is CASKKRQGARGEQYV. The CDR3 nucleotides read TGTGCCAGCAAAAAGCGACAGGGGGCGCGTGGCGAGCAGTACGTC.

The rearrangement links TRBV4-1 to TRBJ2-2; 7 bases agree with TRBD1. After removal of 1 base from V and 4 bases from J, the junction contained 9 bases not matched to a gene. Germline loops: CDR1 MGHRA, CDR2 YSYEKL. The CDR3 contains 17 residues. The CDR3 reads CASSQVRDRVSTGELFF. CDR3 bases: TGCGCCAGCAGCCAAGTACGTGACAGGGTTAGCACCGGGGAGCTGTTTTTT.

This clonotype has ten or more counts. This chain links TRBV20-1 with TRBJ1-5; D call uncertain. The V gene lost 3 bases and the J gene lost 0 bases, with 6 bases spanning the gap. CDR3 length: 13 residues. Germline assignment: CDR1 DFQATT and CDR2 SNEGSKA (reference sequence). The CDR3 DNA reads TGCAGTGCTAGTCCGGATAGCAATCAGCCCCAGCATTTT. This translates into CSASPDSNQPQHF.

The gene calls are TRBV4-3 and TRBJ1-6, with D unresolved. The CDR3 extends over 14 amino acids. V was clipped by 4 bases and J by 0 bases, with 4 bases between them. CDR1 and CDR2 from the germline V gene are LGHNA and YSLEER. In nucleotides, the CDR3 is TGCGCCAGCAGCCGCGACTCCTATAATTCACCCCTCCACTTT. This sequence encodes CASSRDSYNSPLHF.

The chain links TRBV20-1 to TRBJ2-7; D might be TRBD1 (6 bases). V was shortened by 2 bases and J by 3 bases, with 17 bases between the two germline ends. Looked up from germline, CDR1 is DFQATT and CDR2 is SNEGSKA (reference sequence). The CDR3 extends over 15 amino acids. The CDR3 here is CSARTGGGRYYEQYF. In DNA, the CDR3 is TGCAGTGCTAGAACAGGTGGGGGCCGGTACTACGAGCAGTACTTC.

This clonotype has just a few counts. The genes are TRBV29-1 and TRBJ1-1; D unresolved. Germline V gene lookup returns CDR1 SQVTM and CDR2 ANQGSEA. The length of the CDR3 is 13 residues. Trimming stripped 5 bases from V and 12 bases from J, with 22 bases between. The CDR3 is CSVLVPGLHSSFF. In DNA form, the CDR3 reads TGCAGCGTTCTTGTCCCGGGCCTTCATTCTTCTTTCTTT.

As to this clonotype: Since a much larger clone is just one base distant, this may be a read error. This chain links TRBV7-2 with TRBJ2-3, with 10 bases fitting TRBD2. The CDR3 extends over 16 amino acids. Germline V lookup: CDR1 SGHTA, CDR2 FQGNSA. The CDR3 is CARSSQRGGSTDTQYF. As DNA, the CDR3 is TGTGCCAGGAGCTCCCAGCGGGGGGGCTCCACAGATACGCAGTATTTT. Using reference TRBV7-2 and TRBJ2-3 for the parts outside the CDR3, the full variable domain is GAGVSQSPSNKVTEKGKDVELRCDPISGHTALYWYRQSLGQGLEFLIYFQGNSAPDKSGLPSDRFSAERTGGSVSTLTIQRTQQEDSAVYLCARSSQRGGSTDTQYFGPGTRLTVL.

Many counts were recorded for this clonotype. The rearrangement joins TRBV7-3 to TRBJ2-3; D is possibly TRBD2 (6 bases). Germline V gene data show CDR1 as SGHTA and CDR2 as FQGTGA. The CDR3 contains 15 residues. V was shortened by 2 bases and J by 0 bases, with 9 bases between the two germline ends. CDR3 residues: CASSLGGVSTDTQYF. In DNA, the CDR3 is TGTGCCAGCAGCTTAGGCGGGGTTAGCACAGATACGCAGTATTTT.

The J gene is TRBJ1-5, the V gene TRBV27, with 7 bases fitting TRBD1. From germline, CDR1 is MNHEY and CDR2 SMNVEV (reference sequence). The V segment lost 6 bases and the J segment 7 bases; nucleotides outside the gene matches: 9. This CDR3 region has 14 residues. CDR3 in amino acids: CASSLTQGRQPQHF. The CDR3 DNA follows: TGTGCCAGCAGCCTAACACAGGGGAGGCAGCCCCAGCATTTT.

The sample holds a few counts of this clonotype. V gene TRBV28 combines with J gene TRBJ1-6; D might be TRBD1 (5 bases). The CDR3 has 14 amino acids. V was pared by 8 bases and J by 5 bases, with 13 bases between. Germline V gene sequence: CDR1 MDHEN, CDR2 SYDVKM. Here the CDR3 reads CASSFGHHNSPLHF. CDR3 DNA: TGTGCCAGCTCATTCGGACATCATAATTCACCCCTCCACTTT.

This clonotype was recorded at least ten times. The chain employs TRBV10-3 and TRBJ2-5; a weak D match, TRBD2 (5 bases). Germline V gives CDR1 ENHRY, CDR2 SYGVKD. Trimming took off 3 bases at V and 6 bases at J, with 14 bases between the two ends. CDR3 size: 14 residues. The CDR3 region is CAISEAEWGKTQYF. CDR3 coding DNA: TGTGCCATCAGTGAAGCGGAGTGGGGAAAGACCCAGTACTTC.

This clonotype was counted a few times. The gene calls are TRBV18 and TRBJ2-2; TRBD1 aligns across 10 bases. V dropped 6 bases and J dropped 4; count of bases not matched to a gene: 8. The germline CDR1 and CDR2 sequences are KGHSH and LQKENI. The CDR3 is 16 residues long. CDR3 nucleotide sequence: TGTGCCAGCTCCCAGACTGGGACAGGGGTCACCGGGGAGCTGTTTTTT. Amino acid sequence: CASSQTGTGVTGELFF.

This clonotype was picked up many times. The rearrangement links TRBV7-2 to TRBJ2-1; TRBD1 is a possible D gene (5 bases). The CDR3 length is 14 residues. Trimming removed 0 bases from V and 12 bases from J, with 15 bases in between. Germline assignment: CDR1 SGHTA and CDR2 FQGNSA. The CDR3 sequence: CASSLAGAVSGQFF. The CDR3 DNA is TGTGCCAGCAGCTTAGCTGGGGCGGTTTCGGGGCAGTTCTTC. Variable domain in full (rest from reference TRBV7-2 and TRBJ2-1): GAGVSQSPSNKVTEKGKDVELRCDPISGHTALYWYRQSLGQGLEFLIYFQGNSAPDKSGLPSDRFSAERTGGSVSTLTIQRTQQEDSAVYLCASSLAGAVSGQFFGPGTRLTVL.

This chain uses TRBV18 with TRBJ2-5; possibly TRBD1 for D (5 bases). In germline, CDR1 is KGHSH, CDR2 LQKENI. The germline V and J ends were trimmed by 6 bases and 0 bases, with 8 bases remaining between them. This CDR3 spans 13 amino acids. The CDR3 protein is CASSRQHQETQYF. In DNA, the CDR3 is TGTGCCAGCTCGCGACAGCACCAAGAGACCCAGTACTTC.

At least ten counts were recorded for this clonotype. The chain recombines TRBV5-6 with TRBJ2-5; TRBD2 matches 9 bases. The germline V gene has CDR1 SGHDT and CDR2 YYEEEE. The trim removed 8 bases at V and 5 bases at J, leaving 7 bases unmatched. This CDR3 contains 13 residues. In nucleotides, the CDR3 is TGTGCCAGTGCGGGGGGGCCCTTGGAGACCCAGTACTTC. It codes for CASAGGPLETQYF.

Only a few counts were recorded for this clonotype. This chain joins TRBV7-2 and TRBJ2-7; TRBD1 or TRBD2 may be the D gene (5 bases each). V dropped 0 bases and J dropped 6 bases, with 15 bases sitting between them. Per the germline V gene, CDR1 is SGHTA and CDR2 is FQGNSA. The CDR3 totals 15 residues. The CDR3 DNA reads TGTGCCAGCAGCTTAGCTATTTCTGGGGGTTCCGAGCAGTACTTC. It translates to CASSLAISGGSEQYF.

This clonotype was observed many times. V gene TRBV18 combines with J gene TRBJ1-3, with D uncertain. Germline V gene data show CDR1 as KGHSH and CDR2 as LQKENI. CDR3 length: 15 amino acids. The ends were cut back, 2 bases at V and 2 bases at J, with 10 bases in the middle. Here the CDR3 reads CASSPDGNTGNTIYF. CDR3 DNA sequence: TGTGCCAGCTCACCAGACGGGAATACTGGAAACACCATATATTTT.